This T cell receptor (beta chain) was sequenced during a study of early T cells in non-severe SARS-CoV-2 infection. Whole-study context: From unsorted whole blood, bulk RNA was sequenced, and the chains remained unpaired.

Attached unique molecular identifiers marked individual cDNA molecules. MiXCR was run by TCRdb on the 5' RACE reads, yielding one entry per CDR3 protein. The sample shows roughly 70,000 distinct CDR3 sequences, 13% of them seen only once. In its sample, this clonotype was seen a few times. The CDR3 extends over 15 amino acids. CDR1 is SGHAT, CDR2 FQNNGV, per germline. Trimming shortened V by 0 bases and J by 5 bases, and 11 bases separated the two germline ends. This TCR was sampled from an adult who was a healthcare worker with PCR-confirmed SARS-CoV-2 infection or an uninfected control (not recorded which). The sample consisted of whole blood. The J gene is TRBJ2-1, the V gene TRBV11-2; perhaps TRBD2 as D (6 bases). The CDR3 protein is CASSLEGLANNEQFF. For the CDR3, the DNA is TGTGCCAGCAGCTTAGAGGGTCTAGCGAACAATGAGCAGTTCTTC.